The clone carrying this TCR beta chain was seen only a few times. The data originate from a study of T-cell reconstitution after alpha-beta-depleted transplantation in children. Unique molecular identifiers tagged the TCRbeta library. One entry per CDR3 protein, called by TCRdb with MiXCR from the PCR reads. The sample has fewer than 700,000 distinct CDR3 sequences, roughly 13% seen once; the top ten hold around 2.2%. Sample: PBMCs, mostly from graft donor cells, taken 360 days after TCRalphabeta/CD19-depleted stem cell transplant. This sequence originates from a male patient between 10 and 17 years old who had a stem cell transplant for acute myeloid leukemia, so the T cells may come from the graft donor.

The CDR3 protein is CASSVVANTEAFF. CDR3 in DNA: TGTGCCAGCAGCGTAGTGGCGAACACTGAAGCTTTCTTT. The genes are TRBV9 and TRBJ1-1; D unresolved. From germline, CDR1 is SGDLS and CDR2 YYNGEE. This CDR3 region has 13 residues. V lost 0 bases, J lost 1 base, and 4 bases lay in between. Full variable domain (rest looked up from reference TRBV9 and TRBJ1-1): DSGVTQTPKHLITATGQRVTLRCSPRSGDLSVYWYQQSLDQGLQFLIQYYNGEERAKGNILERFSAQQFPDLHSELNLSSLELGDSALYFCASSVVANTEAFFGQGTRLTVV.